Below, 24 T cell receptor beta chains from the same sample are listed, as sequenced in a study of T cell responses to AZD1222 COVID-19 vaccine. Assay used: immunoSEQ multiplex PCR; TCRdb lists only in-frame clones, some missing. Here the sample spans about 170,000 clones, about 83% being singletons. This specimen consisted of peripheral blood, obtained 28 days after the second AZD1222 dose. The receptors here all came from an adult who received the AZD1222 COVID-19 vaccine.

V is TRBV2 and J is TRBJ2-1; no reliable D call. The CDR3 has 11 residues. V was pared by 5 bases and J by 8 bases, with 7 bases between. The germline V gene encodes CDR1 SNHLY and CDR2 FYNNEI. CDR3 bases: TGTGCCAGCAGTCTATGGGATGAGCAGTTCTTC. Amino acids: CASSLWDEQFF.

This chain uses TRBV7-2 with TRBJ1-1; no clear D. With 2 bases removed from V and 6 bases from J, the gap between germline ends came to 13 bases. The CDR3 has 14 amino acids. Germline CDR1 and CDR2: SGHTA and FQGNSA. This CDR3 reads CASSLSIVEAEAFF. CDR3 DNA sequence: TGTGCCAGCAGCTTATCCATCGTGGAGGCTGAAGCTTTCTTT.

V gene TRBV19 combines with J gene TRBJ1-2; D uncertain. The CDR3 is made up of 12 amino acids. The germline CDR1 and CDR2 sequences are LNHDA and SQIVND (reference sequence). V lost 4 bases, J lost 5 bases, and 8 bases lay in between. The DNA of the CDR3 is TGTGCCAGTAGTAGCGGACCATATGGCTACACCTTC. As protein: CASSSGPYGYTF.

V is TRBV18 and J is TRBJ1-2; no firm D call. Germline V CDR1 and CDR2: KGHSH, LQKENI. The CDR3 is 14 residues long. The V end was cut by 3 bases, the J end by 4 bases, with 12 bases between. In DNA, the CDR3 is TGTGCCAGCTCACCCACAGAGAAGGGCTATGGCTACACCTTC. Its translation: CASSPTEKGYGYTF.

A single count supports this clone. V and J are TRBV10-3 and TRBJ2-1; D may be TRBD2 (5 bases). Per germline, CDR1 ENHRY and CDR2 SYGVKD. V lost 3 bases to trimming and J lost 7 bases, with 13 bases between them. CDR3 length: 14 amino acids. Here the CDR3 reads CAISERTFDNEQFF. CDR3 nucleotides: TGTGCCATCAGTGAACGGACTTTTGATAATGAGCAGTTCTTC.

The chain employs TRBV3-1 (or the pseudogene TRBV3-2) and TRBJ2-1, with D maybe TRBD2 (7 bases). The V end was cut by 5 bases, the J end by 6 bases, with 11 bases between. Germline CDR1 reads LGHDT; CDR2 reads YNNKEL (reference sequence). The CDR3 spans 13 residues. The CDR3 here is CASSTGGLNEQFF. For the CDR3, the DNA is TGTGCCAGCAGCACCGGGGGGCTCAATGAGCAGTTCTTC.

J is TRBJ2-3 and V is TRBV10-3; unclear D gene. The germline CDR1 and CDR2 sequences are ENHRY and SYGVKD. This CDR3 has 11 amino acids. V shed 3 bases and J shed 15 bases, with 13 bases lying between them. The CDR3 DNA reads TGTGCCATCAGTGACCCCCCTCACGCTTATTTT. It is translated as CAISDPPHAYF.

The genes are TRBV20-1 and TRBJ2-7; D is unresolved. This CDR3 region has 11 residues. Trimming pared 5 bases from V and 7 bases from J, leaving 12 bases between. Germline lookup yields CDR1 DFQATT and CDR2 SNEGSKA (reference sequence). The CDR3 loop reads CSAGPGGEQYF. In DNA, the CDR3 is TGCAGTGCTGGTCCGGGTGGAGAGCAGTACTTC.

The sample holds one count of this clone. This rearrangement joins TRBV4-3 to TRBJ1-1; D is unclear. CDR1 and CDR2 (germline): LGHNA, YSLEER. V lost 3 bases, J lost 1 base, and 15 bases lay in between. The CDR3 covers 16 residues. The CDR3 spells CASSHIGPRSNTEAFF. The CDR3 DNA reads TGCGCCAGCAGCCACATAGGACCAAGATCGAACACTGAAGCTTTCTTT.

The rearrangement joins TRBV27 to TRBJ2-1; 7 nucleotides agree with TRBD2. The trim removed 3 bases at V and 3 bases at J, leaving 2 bases unmatched. Germline lookup yields CDR1 MNHEY and CDR2 SMNVEV (reference sequence). The CDR3 sequence is 14 residues long. CDR3 region: CASSFGGVYNEQFF. DNA of the CDR3: TGTGCCAGCAGTTTTGGGGGGGTCTACAATGAGCAGTTCTTC.

The chain couples TRBV5-4 to TRBJ2-3, with D possibly matching TRBD2 (6 bases). Trimming stripped 2 bases from V and 2 bases from J, with 12 bases between. CDR1 SGHNT and CDR2 YYREEE come from the germline V gene (reference sequence). CDR3 length equals 15 residues. The CDR3 reads CASSFGGSHTDTQYF. The CDR3, as DNA: TGTGCCAGCAGCTTCGGGGGTTCCCACACAGATACGCAGTATTTT.

V usage is TRBV2 and J usage is TRBJ2-7; D tentatively reads TRBD1 or TRBD2 (5 bases each). The CDR3 sequence is 14 residues long. Germline CDR1 reads SNHLY; CDR2 reads FYNNEI. V lost 3 bases to trimming and J lost 6 bases, with 15 bases between them. CDR3 in amino acids: CASSEGVGPIEQYF. The CDR3 coding sequence is TGTGCCAGCAGTGAGGGGGTAGGACCAATCGAGCAGTACTTC.

This chain uses TRBV7-8 with TRBJ2-1; no definite D call. Per the germline V gene, CDR1 is SGHVS and CDR2 is FQNEAQ. V was trimmed by 5 bases and J by 5 bases, leaving 7 bases between them. This CDR3 spans 12 amino acids. This chain's CDR3 is CASSPYHNEQFF. CDR3 nucleotides: TGTGCCAGCAGCCCGTACCACAATGAGCAGTTCTTC.

The chain links TRBV12-3 or TRBV12-4 to TRBJ1-2; possible D gene TRBD1, 5 bases. The CDR3 is made up of 12 amino acids. The V gene lost 3 bases and the J gene lost 8 bases, with 10 bases spanning the gap. CDR3 bases: TGTGCCAGCAGTTTGCAGGGAGGCGGCTACACCTTC. Translating gives CASSLQGGGYTF.

In DNA form, the CDR3 reads TGTGCCAGCAGCCAATACACAGGGGTTCAGCCCCAGCATTTT. It encodes CASSQYTGVQPQHF. J is TRBJ1-5 and V is TRBV3-1 (or the pseudogene TRBV3-2); 7 bases agree with TRBD1. Per the germline V gene, CDR1 is LGHDT and CDR2 is YNNKEL (reference sequence). Unmatched junction bases numbered 4, after V lost 2 bases and J lost 6 bases. The CDR3 sequence is 14 residues long.

The rearrangement joins TRBV6-2 or TRBV6-3 to TRBJ2-1, with D unresolved. Germline-derived CDR1 and CDR2 are MNHEY and SVGEGT. With 3 bases removed from V and 0 bases from J, the gap between germline ends came to 6 bases. The CDR3 consists of 14 residues. The CDR3 loop is CASSYSSSYNEQFF. CDR3 bases: TGTGCCAGCAGTTATTCGAGCTCCTACAATGAGCAGTTCTTC.

The chain couples TRBV18 to TRBJ2-7; possibly TRBD1 for D (5 bases). The CDR3 extends over 16 amino acids. The V gene lost 2 bases and the J gene lost 2 bases, with 16 bases spanning the gap. Germline V gene data show CDR1 as KGHSH and CDR2 as LQKENI. CDR3: CASSPFVGAGTYEQYF. In DNA form, the CDR3 reads TGTGCCAGCTCACCATTTGTTGGGGCCGGCACCTACGAGCAGTACTTC.

V usage is TRBV5-6 and J usage is TRBJ2-6; D is perhaps TRBD1 or TRBD2 (5 bases each). Germline loops: CDR1 SGHDT, CDR2 YYEEEE. V was cut by 6 bases and J by 1 base, with 14 bases left in between. The CDR3 has 16 residues. This chain's CDR3 is CASIPGRRSGANVLTF. CDR3 nucleotide sequence: TGTGCCAGCATCCCGGGACGGCGTTCTGGGGCCAACGTCCTGACTTTC.

This chain joins TRBV19 and TRBJ1-1; D gene ambiguous. V was clipped by 6 bases and J by 10 bases, with 15 bases between them. Germline V gene data show CDR1 as LNHDA and CDR2 as SQIVND (reference sequence). The length of the CDR3 is 12 residues. The CDR3 DNA follows: TGTGCCAGTAGCAGACCCGCCGAAGGAGCTTTCTTT. It yields the protein CASSRPAEGAFF.

This chain uses TRBV2 with TRBJ1-2; D is ambiguous. Trimming removed 1 base at V and 2 bases at J, with 14 bases between. This CDR3 has 16 residues. The germline CDR1 and CDR2 sequences are SNHLY and FYNNEI. CDR3 DNA: TGTGCCAGCAGTGAAGTTTTAGACCGATTGAACTATGGCTACACCTTC. It is translated as CASSEVLDRLNYGYTF.

The chain combines TRBV10-2 with TRBJ2-1; D tentatively fits TRBD1 or TRBD2 (6 bases each). Germline-derived CDR1 and CDR2 are WSHSY and SAAADI. The CDR3 totals 15 residues. V lost 5 bases and J lost 2, with 13 bases in between. CDR3 protein: CASSPRGGPYNEQFF. In DNA, the CDR3 is TGCGCCAGCAGTCCCAGGGGAGGCCCCTACAATGAGCAGTTCTTC.

This clone was counted a few times. CDR3 in DNA: TGCAGCGTTGACGCACAGGGAAATAACTATGGCTACACCTTC. Translation: CSVDAQGNNYGYTF. The J gene is TRBJ1-2, the V gene TRBV29-1; possibly TRBD1 for D (6 bases). From germline, CDR1 is SQVTM and CDR2 ANQGSEA. V lost 3 bases, J lost 1 base, and 12 bases lay in between. The CDR3 length is 14 residues.

The chain recombines TRBV9 with TRBJ2-5; D unclear. Germline CDR1 is SGDLS and CDR2 is YYNGEE. Deletions cut 0 bases from V and 0 bases from J, with 6 bases between. The CDR3 contains 14 residues. In nucleotides, the CDR3 is TGTGCCAGCAGCGTAGGGCGGAACCAAGAGACCCAGTACTTC. This sequence encodes CASSVGRNQETQYF.

The chain recombines TRBV10-1 with TRBJ1-4, with D possibly TRBD1 on 6 matching bases. The germline V and J ends were trimmed by 10 bases and 8 bases, with 17 bases remaining between them. Germline CDR1 WNHNN, CDR2 SYGVQD (reference sequence). The CDR3 loop spans 13 amino acids. CDR3 sequence reads: CATPRGENEKLFF. The CDR3 region has the DNA TGCGCCACTCCCAGGGGCGAGAACGAAAAACTGTTTTTT.